The source of this T cell receptor beta chain is a study of blood T cells in healthy people across ages. Combining a sample-barcoded 5' primer with a J-beta primer mix, a second PCR ran for about 6 to 11 cycles. TCRdb called the 5' RACE reads again in MiXCR, with one record for every CDR3 protein. Here the sample spans about 1,000,000 distinct CDR3 sequences, around 45% being singletons. The authors extracted at least 6 micrograms of total RNA per sample. Germline CDR1 reads MNHEY; CDR2 reads SMNVEV (reference sequence). This CDR3 region has 17 residues. The V and J ends lost 5 bases and 2 bases, in that order; junction bases with no gene match: 13. This clonotype was detected only once.

The sequenced material came from blood. The TCR sequence derives from a woman aged 60 to 75 in good health. This rearrangement joins TRBV27 to TRBJ2-3; 7 positions agree with TRBD2. The DNA of the CDR3 is TGTGCCAGCAGTCCACTCAGGTGGCTAGCGGACACAGATACGCAGTATTTT. Protein: CASSPLRWLADTDTQYF.